These 29 T cell receptor beta chains were sequenced from one sample in a study of blood T cells in healthy people across ages. A second PCR of 7 to 11 cycles used a sample-barcoded 5' primer and a J-beta primer mix. Each CDR3 protein is one row after TCRdb ran MiXCR on the 5' RACE reads. Among 650,000 to 950,000 distinct CDR3 sequences listed, roughly 44% were seen once. Sequenced sample: blood. The source is a man in his sixties in good health.

The rearrangement uses TRBV7-9 and TRBJ2-1, with a tentative D call TRBD1 (6 bases). The CDR3 has 12 amino acids. Germline CDR1 reads SEHNR; CDR2 reads FQNEAQ (reference sequence). The ends were cut back, 4 bases at V and 9 bases at J, with 10 bases in the middle. The CDR3 loop is CASSSAGVEQFF. DNA of the CDR3: TGTGCCAGCAGCTCTGCAGGGGTTGAGCAGTTCTTC.

This clonotype appeared once. The chain recombines TRBV5-1 with TRBJ2-4; tentatively, D is TRBD1 (8 bases). The end of the DNA aligns better with TRBJ2-7, so the J call may be wrong. The germline V gene has CDR1 SGHRS and CDR2 YFSETQ. The CDR3 consists of 14 residues. The CDR3 region is CASSWGGQDYEQYF. CDR3 DNA sequence: TGCGCCAGCAGCTGGGGGGGACAGGACTACGAGCAGTACTTC.

Comment on this clonotype: Just one base apart from a much larger clone, this may be a read error. The chain joins TRBV25-1 to TRBJ1-6; 7 bases align to TRBD1. Germline V gives CDR1 MGHDK, CDR2 SYGVNS. CDR3 length equals 14 residues. CDR3 protein: CANSPTGTNSPLHF. CDR3 sequence (DNA): TGTGCCAACAGTCCGACAGGGACAAATTCACCCCTCCACTTT.

The chain carries TRBV5-1 and TRBJ2-4; D may be TRBD1 or TRBD2 (5 bases each). V was pared by 4 bases and J by 13 bases, with 21 bases between. Germline assignment: CDR1 SGHRS and CDR2 YFSETQ. The CDR3 covers 14 residues. The CDR3: CASSPSSLLGEQYF. The CDR3, as DNA: TGCGCCAGCAGCCCGTCGTCACTCTTGGGGGAGCAGTACTTC.

In nucleotides, the CDR3 is TGCAGTGCCTCGGGACAGGGGGTAGACGGCTACACCTTC. This codes for CSASGQGVDGYTF. The rearrangement joins TRBV20-1 to TRBJ1-2; the match to TRBD1 covers 11 bases. The germline CDR1 and CDR2 sequences are DFQATT and SNEGSKA (reference sequence). Germline trimming cut 6 bases from V and 8 bases from J; bases unmatched to any gene: 8. The CDR3 is made up of 13 amino acids.

This chain connects TRBV30 to TRBJ2-4; D not resolved. The J call may be mistaken, given a closer DNA end match to TRBJ2-5. The CDR3 length is 13 residues. Germline V gene data show CDR1 as GTSNPN and CDR2 as SVGIG (reference sequence). CDR3: CAWSVSEWETQYF. Here the CDR3 DNA reads TGTGCCTGGAGTGTAAGCGAGTGGGAGACCCAGTACTTC.

The chain couples TRBV5-1 to TRBJ1-1; TRBD1 matches at 9 bases. In germline, CDR1 is SGHRS, CDR2 YFSETQ. Unmatched junction bases numbered 15, after V lost 0 bases and J lost 3 bases. The CDR3 runs 19 residues. As DNA, the CDR3 is TGCGCCAGCAGCTTGGCCAAGGAGACAGGGGGATCTGTCGACACTGAAGCTTTCTTT. Its protein product is CASSLAKETGGSVDTEAFF.

This clonotype was seen repeatedly, ten times or more. The chain recombines TRBV9 with TRBJ1-6; D is uncertain. Germline CDR1 reads SGDLS; CDR2 reads YYNGEE. The length of the CDR3 is 13 residues. V lost 3 bases, J lost 8 bases, and 9 bases lay in between. CDR3 region: CASSERLHSPLHF. CDR3 nucleotides: TGTGCCAGCAGCGAGAGGTTGCATTCACCCCTCCACTTT.

This clonotype was counted only a few times. The chain is built from TRBV7-2 and TRBJ2-4, with D possibly being TRBD2 (5 bases). The DNA end is a closer match to TRBJ2-7, so the J assignment may be wrong. Germline V gene lookup returns CDR1 SGHTA and CDR2 FQGNSA. The CDR3 runs to 13 residues. The CDR3 loop is CASSPPGMFEQYF. The DNA for the CDR3 is TGTGCCAGCAGCCCCCCGGGGATGTTCGAGCAGTACTTC.

This rearrangement joins TRBV7-9 to TRBJ1-2, with 10 bases lining up with TRBD1. The J segment lost 4 bases and the V segment lost 5 bases, leaving 22 bases of the junction unmatched. The CDR3 extends over 20 amino acids. Germline V gene data show CDR1 as SEHNR and CDR2 as FQNEAQ (reference sequence). CDR3: CASSTPRGGGDRGGGYGYTF. CDR3 in DNA: TGTGCCAGCAGCACCCCCCGAGGAGGTGGGGACAGGGGTGGTGGCTATGGCTACACCTTC.

This clonotype was seen only a few times. This chain joins TRBV14 and TRBJ2-7; 8 bases line up with TRBD2. The CDR3 totals 17 residues. The trim removed 3 bases at V and 5 bases at J, leaving 15 bases unmatched. Per germline, CDR1 SGHDN and CDR2 FVKESK. The DNA for the CDR3 is TGTGCCAGCAGCCATAGAGATTTAGCGGGATTCTATAACGAGCAGTACTTC. Translated, it gives CASSHRDLAGFYNEQYF. Full variable domain (rest looked up from reference TRBV14 and TRBJ2-7): EAGVTQFPSHSVIEKGQTVTLRCDPISGHDNLYWYRRVMGKEIKFLLHFVKESKQDESGMPNNRFLAERTGGTYSTLKVQPAELEDSGVYFCASSHRDLAGFYNEQYFGPGTRLTVT.

To note about this clonotype: A read error may produce the germline difference seen at one junction end. The rearrangement joins TRBV7-7 to TRBJ2-7, with D possibly matching TRBD1 (6 bases). The CDR3 extends over 14 amino acids. Germline loops: CDR1 SSHAT, CDR2 FNYEAQ (reference sequence). The chain's CDR3 is CASSAGDGNYEQYF. The CDR3 DNA follows: TGTGCTAGCAGCGCAGGGGACGGAAATTACGAGCAGTACTTC.

This clonotype was detected ten times or more. The CDR3 spells CSAVSGTGYYEQYF. The DNA for the CDR3 is TGCAGTGCTGTGTCCGGGACAGGATACTACGAGCAGTACTTC. This rearrangement joins TRBV20-1 to TRBJ2-7; 8 bases line up with TRBD1. Per the germline V gene, CDR1 is DFQATT and CDR2 is SNEGSKA (reference sequence). V was clipped by 5 bases and J by 3 bases; unmatched bases: 9. This CDR3 is built from 14 residues.

The V call is TRBV27, the J call TRBJ2-7; D might be TRBD1 or TRBD2, each matching 5 bases. This CDR3 contains 14 residues. Trimming removed 5 bases from V and 4 bases from J, with 15 bases in between. The germline V gene encodes CDR1 MNHEY and CDR2 SMNVEV (reference sequence). The CDR3 DNA reads as TGTGCCAGCAGTCTCCGGGGAAGGGGTTACGAGCAGTACTTC. Amino acid sequence: CASSLRGRGYEQYF.

This clonotype occurred a few times. The chain links TRBV7-2 to TRBJ2-1; weak D call: TRBD2 (6 bases). CDR3 size: 11 residues. Germline values: CDR1 SGHTA, CDR2 FQGNSA. Trimming took 4 bases from V and 8 from J, leaving 6 bases between them. CDR3 amino acids: CASSWGDEQFF. CDR3 DNA: TGTGCCAGCAGCTGGGGGGATGAGCAGTTCTTC. Full variable domain (rest looked up from reference TRBV7-2 and TRBJ2-1): GAGVSQSPSNKVTEKGKDVELRCDPISGHTALYWYRQSLGQGLEFLIYFQGNSAPDKSGLPSDRFSAERTGGSVSTLTIQRTQQEDSAVYLCASSWGDEQFFGPGTRLTVL.

This sequence joins TRBV3-1 and TRBJ2-1; D gene unclear. Germline V lookup: CDR1 LGHDT, CDR2 YNNKEL (reference sequence). The length of the CDR3 is 15 residues. With 10 bases removed from V and 8 bases from J, the gap between germline ends came to 24 bases. The DNA for the CDR3 is TGTGCCACCGAGAACAGAGTAACAGTGGGCTATGAGCAGTTCTTC. Translated: CATENRVTVGYEQFF.

This clonotype was seen a few times. This chain uses TRBV7-2 with TRBJ2-5; D is ambiguous. Deletions cut 5 bases from V and 11 bases from J, with 27 bases between. Per the germline V gene, CDR1 is SGHTA and CDR2 is FQGNSA. The CDR3 is 16 residues long. This CDR3 reads CASSPSGVVRVGEQYF. CDR3 sequence (DNA): TGTGCCAGCAGCCCTAGTGGGGTCGTTAGGGTCGGTGAGCAGTACTTC.

This CDR3 is CSVDLWGGSGGELFF. In DNA, the CDR3 is TGCAGCGTTGACCTTTGGGGGGGCAGTGGCGGGGAGCTGTTTTTT. This chain joins TRBV29-1 and TRBJ2-2; D is possibly TRBD2 (7 bases). The V end lost 3 bases, the J end lost 7 bases, and 18 bases lay between the germline ends. Per the germline V gene, CDR1 is SQVTM and CDR2 is ANQGSEA. This CDR3 comprises 15 residues.

The rearrangement uses TRBV9 and TRBJ2-5; D is uncertain. Germline loops: CDR1 SGDLS, CDR2 YYNGEE. This CDR3 spans 13 amino acids. V gave up 4 bases and J gave up 4 bases, with 11 bases separating them. CDR3 DNA sequence: TGTGCCAGCAGCCGAAACGAGTTAGAGACCCAGTACTTC. Its translation: CASSRNELETQYF.

This chain connects TRBV20-1 to TRBJ2-3; TRBD2 agrees at 8 bases. CDR1 is DFQATT, CDR2 SNEGSKA, per germline (reference sequence). V lost 5 bases and J lost 2; bases outside the gene matches: 6. This CDR3 region has 14 residues. The CDR3 DNA is TGCAGTGCTCTCGGGGGGGGGCACACAGATACGCAGTATTTT. Protein product: CSALGGGHTDTQYF.

This chain joins TRBV27 and TRBJ2-1, with D perhaps matching TRBD1 (5 bases). Germline values: CDR1 MNHEY, CDR2 SMNVEV (reference sequence). The V gene lost 6 bases and the J gene lost 6 bases, with 9 bases spanning the gap. There are 12 residues in the CDR3. CDR3 nucleotides: TGTGCCAGCAGCAGGGTCCCCAATGAGCAGTTCTTC. As protein: CASSRVPNEQFF.

This rearrangement joins TRBV9 to TRBJ1-6; 9 nucleotides align to TRBD1. This CDR3 spans 16 amino acids. V lost 4 bases to trimming and J lost 9 bases; unmatched junction nucleotides: 11. Germline-derived CDR1 and CDR2 are SGDLS and YYNGEE. The CDR3 loop is CASSPSWDRVGSPLHF. The CDR3 coding sequence is TGTGCCAGCAGCCCGTCTTGGGACAGGGTTGGTTCACCCCTCCACTTT.

A note on this clonotype: One end of the junction does not line up with germline, which may come from a read error. The rearrangement links TRBV2 to TRBJ2-3, with 14 bases aligning to TRBD2. Germline values: CDR1 SNHLY, CDR2 FYNNEI. The CDR3 spans 14 residues. The CDR3 DNA is TGTGCCAGCAGGGAAGGACTAGCGGGGGGTCCGCAGTATTTT. This sequence encodes CASREGLAGGPQYF.

This clonotype was observed a handful of times. DNA of the CDR3: TGTGCCAGCAGCGTAGAGGACAGGGGAGGCTCACCCCTCCACTTT. It encodes CASSVEDRGGSPLHF. J is TRBJ1-6 and V is TRBV9; 9 nucleotides line up with TRBD1. The CDR3 is 15 amino acids. Germline V lookup: CDR1 SGDLS, CDR2 YYNGEE. V gave up 0 bases and J gave up 10 bases; unmatched junction bases: 5.

The rearrangement joins TRBV28 to TRBJ1-1; D perhaps matches TRBD1 (5 bases). The CDR3 runs to 13 residues. V was trimmed by 3 bases and J by 4 bases, leaving 9 bases between them. Germline loops: CDR1 MDHEN, CDR2 SYDVKM. The CDR3 region is CASSFSRATEAFF. CDR3 in DNA: TGTGCCAGCAGTTTTTCCAGGGCCACTGAAGCTTTCTTT.

This clonotype was recorded a few times. The chain carries TRBV5-1 and TRBJ2-4, with D possibly being TRBD1 (6 bases). The CDR3 is made up of 17 amino acids. Trimming pared 0 bases from V and 0 bases from J, leaving 13 bases between. Germline V lookup: CDR1 SGHRS, CDR2 YFSETQ. The CDR3 loop is CASSLGDTTLAKNIQYF. CDR3 DNA sequence: TGCGCCAGCAGCTTGGGGGACACCACCCTAGCCAAAAACATTCAGTACTTC.

The gene calls are TRBV20-1 and TRBJ2-7; D possibly matches TRBD1 or TRBD2 (6 bases each). The V end lost 0 bases, the J end lost 4 bases, and 19 bases lay between the germline ends. The CDR3 extends over 16 amino acids. Germline V gene data show CDR1 as DFQATT and CDR2 as SNEGSKA (reference sequence). DNA of the CDR3: TGCAGTGCTAGAGATACGGGGGCGGGGAGCGGGTACGAGCAGTACTTC. It specifies CSARDTGAGSGYEQYF.

V gene TRBV3-1 combines with J gene TRBJ2-7; tentatively, D is TRBD1 or TRBD2 (6 bases each). Germline CDR1 and CDR2: LGHDT and YNNKEL (reference sequence). This CDR3 region has 15 residues. Trimming took 1 base from V and 0 from J, leaving 10 bases between them. The CDR3 is CASSQAGAPSYEQYF. Written as DNA, the CDR3 is TGTGCCAGCAGCCAAGCGGGGGCCCCCTCCTACGAGCAGTACTTC.

This clonotype has a handful of counts. The V and J genes are TRBV5-1 and TRBJ1-1; D possibly corresponds to TRBD1 (5 bases). The CDR3 runs to 16 residues. V lost 0 bases and J 0 bases, leaving 12 bases between the germline ends. The germline V gene has CDR1 SGHRS and CDR2 YFSETQ. Here the CDR3 DNA reads TGCGCCAGCAGCTTGGCCTCAGGGATCATGAACACTGAAGCTTTCTTT. This encodes CASSLASGIMNTEAFF.